The entry below describes one T cell receptor beta chain. Specified time point: patch test 2, 6 weeks after DPC sensitization. Sample treatment: therapeutic diphenylcyclopropenone sensitization with weekly scalp DPC. This specimen comes from a study of human T cells and chemical hapten exposure. Study-wide context: Patch tests applied 0.01% DPC to the upper back and were scored after 6 days.

Germline assignment: CDR1 SEHNR and CDR2 FQNEAQ (reference sequence). The CDR3 contains 15 residues. V lost 4 bases, J lost 6 bases, and 8 bases stayed unmatched. Unique molecular identifiers were affixed to discrete cDNA molecules within the library. TCRdb reanalysed the RACE reads using MiXCR and keeps one entry per CDR3 protein. The table shows around 69,000 distinct CDR3 sequences, with 7.5% to 9.5% occurring only once. The clonotype was recovered from a woman aged 45 to 65 with alopecia areata. Some clones in this sample may be carry-over from other donors' samples. Specimen: whole blood, collected in connection with sensitization to the hapten diphenylcyclopropenone (DPC). V is TRBV7-9 and J is TRBJ2-1; 8 positions match TRBD2. The CDR3 region has the DNA TGTGCCAGCAGCTCCGCCGGGAGGGCTAGCAATGAGCAGTTCTTC. Translated: CASSSAGRASNEQFF.